The 22 T cell receptor beta chains below come from one sample, sequenced in a study of memory CD4+ T cells and cytomegalovirus serostatus. Single viable CD3+CD4+CD8-CD45RO+ cells were sorted as the memory CD4+ T cells. The protocol was immunoSEQ multiplex PCR, while the TCRdb copy is restricted to in-frame clones and leaves out a portion. The data show about 42,000 clones, with roughly 79% seen just once and about 0.6% held by the top ten. The sequenced sample was memory CD4+ T cells from blood. These receptors originate from an adult in good health and CMV-seronegative.

This clone was detected only once. The rearrangement joins TRBV6-5 to TRBJ2-7, with TRBD1 matching 10 bases. This CDR3 has 14 residues. CDR1 and CDR2 from the germline V gene are MNHEY and SVGAGI. The V gene end was trimmed by 4 bases and the J gene end by 4 bases; junction bases not matched to a gene: 4. The CDR3 sequence is CASSLDRGQYEQYF. CDR3 bases: TGTGCCAGCAGTTTAGACAGGGGGCAGTACGAGCAGTACTTC.

The CDR3 nucleotides are TGTGCCAGCAGTTACTCGAATGGGGGGATAGGCTCACCCCTCCACTTT. Translation gives CASSYSNGGIGSPLHF. The chain joins TRBV6-5 to TRBJ1-6; weak D call: TRBD1 (5 bases). The V gene's germline CDR1 is MNHEY and CDR2 SVGAGI. CDR3 length equals 16 residues. V lost 0 bases and J 10 bases, leaving 16 bases between the germline ends.

In this sample, this clone turned up a few times. The chain couples TRBV18 to TRBJ1-6; D ambiguous. Germline CDR1 and CDR2: KGHSH and LQKENI. The CDR3 runs to 13 residues. V lost 5 bases and J 10 bases, leaving 12 bases between the germline ends. The CDR3 nucleotides read TGTGCCAGCTCATATAACAGCAACTCACCCCTCCACTTT. Amino acid sequence: CASSYNSNSPLHF.

The chain combines TRBV29-1 with TRBJ2-2; TRBD1 matches at 10 bases. CDR1 is SQVTM and CDR2 is ANQGSEA in the germline V gene. This CDR3 is built from 14 residues. The V and J ends lost 5 bases and 5 bases, in that order; junction bases with no gene match: 5. Here the CDR3 reads CSVRDRGRTGELFF. In DNA form, the CDR3 reads TGCAGCGTTCGGGACAGGGGTAGGACCGGGGAGCTGTTTTTT.

The chain carries TRBV2 and TRBJ1-4; D not certain. The CDR3 is 14 residues long. Germline loops: CDR1 SNHLY, CDR2 FYNNEI. Between the trimmed V and J ends, which lost 2 bases and 8 bases, there was a span of 12 bases. As DNA, the CDR3 is TGTGCCAGCAGTGAAAGGTGGTCCGTCGAAAAACTGTTTTTT. This translates into CASSERWSVEKLFF.

The chain joins TRBV20-1 to TRBJ1-1; D is unclear. CDR3 length: 11 amino acids. The germline gives CDR1 DFQATT, CDR2 SNEGSKA (reference sequence). For the CDR3, the DNA is TGCAGCCCCGGTGGTAACACTGAAGCTTTCTTT. Amino acids: CSPGGNTEAFF.

DNA for the CDR3: TGCGCCAGCAGCCCGGACAGGGGAACCGGGGAGCTGTTTTTT. Translation gives CASSPDRGTGELFF. The rearrangement links TRBV5-1 to TRBJ2-2; 9 bases are shared with TRBD1. Germline trimming cut 4 bases from V and 5 bases from J; bases unmatched to any gene: 3. Germline V gene lookup returns CDR1 SGHRS and CDR2 YFSETQ. This CDR3 spans 14 amino acids.

The V and J genes are TRBV2 and TRBJ2-3; D ambiguous. Trimming took 7 bases from V and 0 from J, leaving 11 bases between them. Germline-derived CDR1 and CDR2 are SNHLY and FYNNEI. The CDR3 loop spans 14 amino acids. This CDR3 reads CASTTGRSTDTQYF. The CDR3 coding sequence is TGTGCCAGCACCACCGGGCGGAGCACAGATACGCAGTATTTT.

This sequence joins TRBV11-3 and TRBJ2-1; 7 bases are shared with TRBD1. Looked up from germline, CDR1 is SGHNT and CDR2 is YENEEA. V lost 1 base, J lost 7 bases, and 10 bases stayed unmatched. The CDR3 has 16 amino acids. CDR3 residues: CASSLGGTAGTNEQFF. The CDR3 nucleotides are TGTGCCAGCAGCTTAGGGGGGACAGCCGGGACGAATGAGCAGTTCTTC.

For the CDR3, the DNA is TGTGCCAGCAGCTCCCGCTGGGGGGGCGAGCAGTACTTC. Its protein product is CASSSRWGGEQYF. The chain carries TRBV7-2 and TRBJ2-7, with TRBD2 identical over 7 bases. V lost 4 bases, J lost 6 bases, and 6 bases stayed unmatched. CDR1 and CDR2 (germline): SGHTA, FQGNSA. The CDR3 length is 13 residues.

The rearrangement joins TRBV6-5 to TRBJ2-1, with D unclear. V dropped 5 bases and J dropped 0 bases, with 11 bases sitting between them. CDR1 and CDR2 from the germline V gene are MNHEY and SVGAGI. The CDR3 loop spans 15 amino acids. The CDR3 coding sequence is TGTGCCAGCAGTAAAGGCTCTAGCTCCTACAATGAGCAGTTCTTC. This translates into CASSKGSSSYNEQFF.

The V gene is TRBV19, the J gene TRBJ2-5; 7 nucleotides align to TRBD2. The CDR3 covers 14 residues. Germline V gene data show CDR1 as LNHDA and CDR2 as SQIVND (reference sequence). V dropped 3 bases and J dropped 5; count of bases not matched to a gene: 6. The CDR3 sequence is CASSIGGVAETQYF. CDR3 bases: TGTGCCAGTAGTATTGGGGGGGTCGCGGAGACCCAGTACTTC.

In its sample, this clone was seen once. The chain carries TRBV14 and TRBJ2-5; D might be TRBD1 or TRBD2, each matching 5 bases. This CDR3 is 16 amino acids long. The germline V gene has CDR1 SGHDN and CDR2 FVKESK. V lost 1 base, J lost 5 bases, and 17 bases lay in between. The CDR3 DNA reads as TGTGCCAGCAGCCAAGGAAGAATTGGGGGAACGGAGACCCAGTACTTC. Encoded protein: CASSQGRIGGTETQYF.

The chain combines TRBV7-6 with TRBJ2-7; no clear D gene. In germline, CDR1 is SGHVS, CDR2 FNYEAQ. V was shortened by 2 bases and J by 6 bases, with 11 bases between the two germline ends. This CDR3 has 13 residues. The CDR3 DNA sequence: TGTGCCAGCAGCTTATACCAGGACGGCGAGCAGTACTTC. Translating it yields CASSLYQDGEQYF.

This clone turned up a few times. The chain combines TRBV9 with TRBJ1-1; D is unclear. CDR3 size: 15 residues. The germline V and J ends were trimmed by 0 bases and 1 base, with 10 bases remaining between them. CDR1 and CDR2 from the germline V gene are SGDLS and YYNGEE. DNA of the CDR3: TGTGCCAGCAGCGTAGGGGTGGGATGGAACACTGAAGCTTTCTTT. Translating it yields CASSVGVGWNTEAFF.

This chain links TRBV29-1 with TRBJ2-5, with D perhaps TRBD1 or TRBD2 (5 bases each). V was clipped by 5 bases and J by 2 bases, with 9 bases between them. This CDR3 is 12 amino acids long. Germline CDR1 SQVTM, CDR2 ANQGSEA. The CDR3 DNA follows: TGCAGCGTTCGGGACGGTCAAGAGACCCAGTACTTC. This translates into CSVRDGQETQYF.

The CDR3 loop is CASRVDRYNEQFF. The DNA of the CDR3 is TGTGCCAGCAGAGTGGACAGGTACAATGAGCAGTTCTTC. The chain joins TRBV28 to TRBJ2-1, with 7 bases aligning to TRBD1. Trimming at V came to 6 bases and at J to 4 bases, leaving 3 bases not matched to a gene. The CDR3 length is 13 residues. The germline V gene encodes CDR1 MDHEN and CDR2 SYDVKM.

The V and J genes are TRBV2 and TRBJ1-2; D possibly corresponds to TRBD1 (6 bases). CDR1 SNHLY and CDR2 FYNNEI come from the germline V gene. Trimming removed 6 bases from V and 2 bases from J, with 7 bases in between. CDR3 length equals 12 residues. The CDR3 DNA reads TGTGCCAGCAGGGACAGCAACTATGGCTACACCTTC. It codes for CASRDSNYGYTF. Looking up the rest from reference TRBV2 and TRBJ1-2 gives the full variable domain: EPEVTQTPSHQVTQMGQEVILRCVPISNHLYFYWYRQILGQKVEFLVSFYNNEISEKSEIFDDQFSVERPDGSNFTLKIRSTKLEDSAMYFCASRDSNYGYTFGSGTRLTVV.

The chain carries TRBV18 and TRBJ1-2; D not resolved. CDR1 KGHSH and CDR2 LQKENI come from the germline V gene. CDR3 length: 14 amino acids. V lost 0 bases, J lost 2 bases, and 7 bases lay in between. DNA for the CDR3: TGTGCCAGCTCACCACCTTCAGTAAACTATGGCTACACCTTC. Amino acid sequence: CASSPPSVNYGYTF.

The V gene is TRBV28, the J gene TRBJ1-1; TRBD1 aligns across 9 bases. The CDR3 runs to 15 residues. V lost 5 bases, J lost 5 bases, and 9 bases stayed unmatched. CDR1 MDHEN and CDR2 SYDVKM come from the germline V gene. This chain's CDR3 is CASSPGQGARTEAFF. The CDR3 bases are TGTGCCAGCAGTCCGGGACAGGGTGCGCGGACTGAAGCTTTCTTT.

The gene calls are TRBV12-5 and TRBJ2-1; D is unclear. Germline V gene data show CDR1 as LGHNT and CDR2 as FRNRAP. The ends were cut back, 6 bases at V and 8 bases at J, with 14 bases in the middle. This CDR3 has 13 amino acids. CDR3 amino acids: CASGPPARYEQFF. In DNA, the CDR3 is TGTGCTAGTGGGCCCCCGGCTAGATATGAGCAGTTCTTC. The whole variable domain, remainder taken from reference TRBV12-5 and TRBJ2-1, is DARVTQTPRHKVTEMGQEVTMRCQPILGHNTVFWYRQTMMQGLELLAYFRNRAPLDDSGMPKDRFSAEMPDATLATLKIQPSEPRDSAVYFCASGPPARYEQFFGPGTRLTVL.

The chain is built from TRBV5-1 and TRBJ1-2; 9 positions agree with TRBD1. The germline V gene encodes CDR1 SGHRS and CDR2 YFSETQ. The CDR3 extends over 14 amino acids. The junction had 6 bases not matched to a gene; V was cut back by 4 bases and J by 5 bases. The CDR3 nucleotides are TGCGCCAGCAGCCCTGGACAGGGGTTATATGGCTACACCTTC. Its translation: CASSPGQGLYGYTF.